This entry lists 26 T cell receptor beta chains sequenced from one sample in a study of response to subunit inactivated influenza vaccine. Each CDR3 protein is one row after TCRdb ran MiXCR on the RT-PCR reads. The table lists 450,000 to 600,000 distinct CDR3 sequences, 15% to 20% of them singletons, with roughly 3% in the top ten. The specimen comprised CD4+ T cells sorted from PBMCs, sampled approximately 25 months after vaccination. The origin of the receptors is a man aged 45-69 years who received an inactivated influenza vaccine.

The rearrangement joins TRBV9 to TRBJ2-1; 14 bases match TRBD2. The CDR3 is 19 amino acids. With V trimmed by 0 bases and J by 0 bases, 5 bases remained unmatched. Germline loops: CDR1 SGDLS, CDR2 YYNGEE. The CDR3 DNA follows: TGTGCCAGCAGCGTAGGGACTAGCGGGGGGCTGAGCTCCTACAATGAGCAGTTCTTC. Protein: CASSVGTSGGLSSYNEQFF.

This chain uses TRBV6-2 or TRBV6-3 with TRBJ2-1, with 12 nucleotides matching TRBD2. The CDR3 spans 14 residues. In germline, CDR1 is MNHEY, CDR2 SVGEGT. Trimming removed 7 bases from V and 9 bases from J; junction bases left unmatched: 7. The CDR3 nucleotides are TGTGCCAGCAAGATACTAGCGGGAGGTCGTGAGCAGTTCTTC. It specifies CASKILAGGREQFF.

In its sample, this clonotype was seen a few times. The chain has TRBV5-1 and TRBJ2-5; perhaps D is TRBD1 or TRBD2 (6 bases each). Germline V gene sequence: CDR1 SGHRS, CDR2 YFSETQ. The CDR3 loop spans 15 amino acids. With 1 base removed from V and 2 bases from J, the gap between germline ends came to 12 bases. CDR3: CASSLLGGRQETQYF. CDR3 DNA: TGCGCCAGCAGCTTGTTGGGGGGCAGGCAAGAGACCCAGTACTTC.

V gene TRBV29-1 combines with J gene TRBJ2-7, with D hard to call. V shed 5 bases and J shed 4 bases, with 6 bases lying between them. CDR3 length: 10 residues. Germline assignment: CDR1 SQVTM and CDR2 ANQGSEA. CDR3 sequence: CSVSEYEQYF. In nucleotides, the CDR3 is TGCAGCGTTTCGGAATACGAGCAGTACTTC.

The V call is TRBV7-2, the J call TRBJ2-2; the D is unclear. V was pared by 1 base and J by 5 bases, with 14 bases between. Germline CDR1 reads SGHTA; CDR2 reads FQGNSA. The CDR3 is 16 residues long. Here the CDR3 reads CASSLVSAVGTGELFF. The CDR3 DNA sequence: TGTGCCAGCAGCTTAGTGAGCGCCGTAGGTACCGGGGAGCTGTTTTTT.

This chain links TRBV27 with TRBJ1-1; possible D gene TRBD1, 5 bases. The germline V gene has CDR1 MNHEY and CDR2 SMNVEV (reference sequence). This CDR3 has 14 residues. Deletions cut 6 bases from V and 3 bases from J, with 14 bases between. The DNA for the CDR3 is TGTGCCAGCAGATCCCGCGTGGGGGACACTGAAGCTTTCTTT. Encoded protein: CASRSRVGDTEAFF.

This clonotype was detected many times. The genes are TRBV20-1 and TRBJ2-3; 7 bases map to TRBD2. CDR1 is DFQATT and CDR2 is SNEGSKA in the germline V gene (reference sequence). The CDR3 extends over 13 amino acids. J lost 2 bases, V lost 6 bases, and 5 bases had no gene match. CDR3 sequence (DNA): TGCAGTGCCCAGCGGGAAGTCACAGATACGCAGTATTTT. Translated: CSAQREVTDTQYF.

The sample holds a few counts of this clonotype. The chain has TRBV5-1 and TRBJ1-1, with TRBD1 matching 7 bases. V shed 5 bases and J 1 base; nucleotides not matched to a gene: 8. Germline CDR1 reads SGHRS; CDR2 reads YFSETQ. The CDR3 covers 15 residues. Written as DNA, the CDR3 is TGCGCCAGCAGACCTCACAGGGGTCAGAACACTGAAGCTTTCTTT. Translating it yields CASRPHRGQNTEAFF.

The chain has TRBV30 and TRBJ2-2; TRBD2 agrees at 11 bases. CDR1 and CDR2 from the germline V gene are GTSNPN and SVGIG (reference sequence). Unmatched junction bases numbered 9, after V lost 0 bases and J lost 3 bases. The CDR3 is 18 residues long. The CDR3 region is CAWSVQASGRLDTGELFF. In DNA, the CDR3 is TGTGCCTGGAGTGTACAGGCTAGCGGGAGGTTGGACACCGGGGAGCTGTTTTTT.

In DNA form, the CDR3 reads TGCAGTGCTAAATTCTACTCCTACAATGAGCAGTTCTTC. This gives the protein CSAKFYSYNEQFF. The J gene is TRBJ2-1, the V gene TRBV20-1; D gene uncertain. The germline V and J ends were trimmed by 4 bases and 0 bases, with 7 bases remaining between them. Germline CDR1 and CDR2: DFQATT and SNEGSKA (reference sequence). The CDR3 contains 13 residues.

V gene TRBV12-3 or TRBV12-4 combines with J gene TRBJ2-7, with 7 positions matching TRBD1. V trimming: 3 bases; J trimming: 2 bases; junction bases outside the gene matches: 4. CDR3 size: 14 residues. The CDR3 loop reads CASSFSGTAYEQYF. CDR3 in DNA: TGTGCCAGCAGTTTCTCCGGGACAGCCTACGAGCAGTACTTC.

The rearrangement joins TRBV29-1 to TRBJ2-2; weak D call: TRBD2 (6 bases). Germline values: CDR1 SQVTM, CDR2 ANQGSEA. This CDR3 spans 12 amino acids. Between the trimmed V and J ends, which lost 7 bases and 7 bases, there was a span of 13 bases. CDR3 sequence: CSGGGANGELFF. CDR3 in DNA: TGCAGCGGGGGAGGCGCGAACGGGGAGCTGTTTTTT.

The V call is TRBV9, the J call TRBJ2-3, with TRBD2 matching 9 bases. Germline CDR1 reads SGDLS; CDR2 reads YYNGEE. The CDR3 sequence is 16 residues long. The V segment lost 0 bases and the J segment 4 bases; nucleotides outside the gene matches: 6. CDR3 in DNA: TGTGCCAGCAGCGTAGGAGCGGGGGGCCTGCCAGATACGCAGTATTTT. The encoded protein is CASSVGAGGLPDTQYF.

This clonotype was counted many times. The rearrangement joins TRBV10-3 to TRBJ2-2; TRBD1 is a possible D gene (6 bases). V was pared by 2 bases and J by 1 base, with 11 bases between. CDR1 ENHRY and CDR2 SYGVKD come from the germline V gene. This CDR3 spans 16 amino acids. CDR3 in amino acids: CAISELGQRNTGELFF. DNA for the CDR3: TGTGCCATCAGTGAGCTAGGACAGAGGAACACCGGGGAGCTGTTTTTT.

The sample holds many counts of this clonotype. The chain couples TRBV5-1 to TRBJ1-6; 8 positions match TRBD1. J was trimmed by 7 bases and V by 3 bases; bases with no gene match: 3. The CDR3 consists of 14 residues. From germline, CDR1 is SGHRS and CDR2 YFSETQ. The CDR3, as DNA: TGCGCCAGCAGCTCGACAGGGGCCAATTCACCCCTCCACTTT. This sequence encodes CASSSTGANSPLHF.

The table lists this clonotype with many counts. The rearrangement joins TRBV3-1 to TRBJ2-4; tentative D call: TRBD2 (6 bases). The CDR3 totals 16 residues. Trimming took off 0 bases at V and 5 bases at J, with 14 bases between the two ends. The germline CDR1 and CDR2 sequences are LGHDT and YNNKEL (reference sequence). CDR3 in amino acids: CASSQEATGVENIQYF. CDR3 sequence (DNA): TGTGCCAGCAGCCAAGAGGCGACGGGGGTAGAAAACATTCAGTACTTC.

This clonotype was seen a handful of times. J is TRBJ2-5 and V is TRBV14, with 10 bases fitting TRBD1. This CDR3 spans 15 amino acids. Germline CDR1 SGHDN, CDR2 FVKESK. Unmatched junction bases numbered 5, after V lost 0 bases and J lost 7 bases. In DNA, the CDR3 is TGTGCCAGCAGCCAAGAAAGGGGACAGGGGACGACCCAGTACTTC. Translated: CASSQERGQGTTQYF.

The CDR3 region is CASSLEVSSYEQYF. The CDR3 DNA sequence: TGTGCCAGCAGCTTAGAGGTGAGCTCCTACGAGCAGTACTTC. The genes are TRBV7-8 and TRBJ2-7; D is undetermined. Deletions cut 1 base from V and 0 bases from J, with 7 bases between. Germline V gene sequence: CDR1 SGHVS, CDR2 FQNEAQ. The CDR3 is 14 residues long.

The genes are TRBV20-1 and TRBJ2-1; TRBD2 is a possible D gene (6 bases). V was cut by 3 bases and J by 9 bases, with 18 bases left in between. Germline V CDR1 and CDR2: DFQATT, SNEGSKA (reference sequence). The CDR3 runs to 14 residues. For the CDR3, the DNA is TGCAGTGCTAGCCGGACTACGGCCTACGGTGAGCAGTTCTTC. Translation gives CSASRTTAYGEQFF.

Concerning this clonotype: Sequence at one end of the junction differs from germline and may be a read error. V usage is TRBV3-1 and J usage is TRBJ2-3; 10 bases line up with TRBD2. This CDR3 is 18 amino acids long. Germline CDR1 LGHDT, CDR2 YNNKEL (reference sequence). The chain's CDR3 is CASCQRALGTSGTDTQYF. The DNA for the CDR3 is TGTGCCAGCTGCCAAAGGGCCCTAGGGACTAGCGGCACAGATACGCAGTATTTT.

This clonotype came up a few times. The chain recombines TRBV27 with TRBJ2-3; D gene uncertain. In germline, CDR1 is MNHEY, CDR2 SMNVEV (reference sequence). The CDR3 covers 15 residues. The ends were cut back, 4 bases at V and 1 base at J, with 12 bases in the middle. CDR3 nucleotides: TGTGCCAGCAGTTATGGTCAGTTCGGCACAGATACGCAGTATTTT. It codes for CASSYGQFGTDTQYF.

This clonotype was seen more than once but under ten times. The chain combines TRBV6-6 with TRBJ2-7, with D possibly TRBD1 on 6 matching bases. Germline-derived CDR1 and CDR2 are MNHNY and SVGAGI (reference sequence). This CDR3 region has 13 residues. Trimming pared 6 bases from V and 2 bases from J, leaving 11 bases between. The CDR3 region is CASSQPGAYEQYF. Here the CDR3 DNA reads TGTGCCAGCAGCCAACCAGGGGCCTACGAGCAGTACTTC.

The chain couples TRBV9 to TRBJ2-7; D uncertain. The CDR3 spans 12 residues. V shed 4 bases and J shed 4 bases, with 9 bases lying between them. Per the germline V gene, CDR1 is SGDLS and CDR2 is YYNGEE. The CDR3 coding sequence is TGTGCCAGCAGCCATGCTGGATACGAGCAGTACTTC. Translating it yields CASSHAGYEQYF.

The rearrangement uses TRBV5-1 and TRBJ2-1; D might be TRBD2 (5 bases). The V end lost 5 bases, the J end lost 6 bases, and 12 bases lay between the germline ends. This CDR3 has 13 amino acids. In germline, CDR1 is SGHRS, CDR2 YFSETQ. The CDR3 loop reads CASREGLVNEQFF. The CDR3 nucleotides are TGCGCCAGCAGAGAGGGTCTGGTCAATGAGCAGTTCTTC.

The chain recombines TRBV28 with TRBJ1-6; no reliable D call. This CDR3 region has 13 residues. V was pared by 6 bases and J by 10 bases, with 13 bases between. Germline lookup yields CDR1 MDHEN and CDR2 SYDVKM. The CDR3, as DNA: TGTGCCAGCAGGCGTGAGATTCAATCACCCCTCCACTTT. It codes for CASRREIQSPLHF.

This clonotype showed up just a few times. V gene TRBV12-3 or TRBV12-4 combines with J gene TRBJ2-1; 8 nucleotides agree with TRBD2. The length of the CDR3 is 14 residues. V lost 7 bases to trimming and J lost 6 bases; unmatched junction nucleotides: 8. The CDR3 loop is CASITGGLVNEQFF. In DNA form, the CDR3 reads TGTGCCAGCATTACGGGGGGACTAGTCAATGAGCAGTTCTTC.